The 2 T cell receptor beta chains presented below share a single source sample, sequenced in a study of blood T cell repertoires in COVID-19. TCRdb's table, derived via immunoSEQ multiplex PCR, lists solely in-frame clones and lacks some. Here the sample spans around 240,000 clones, roughly nine tenths being singletons. The specimen sequenced was PBMCs or T cells enriched from blood (not recorded which). The receptors originated from a human donor in a cohort exposed to, infected with or recovered from COVID-19 (not recorded which). The donor label of this sample is uncertain.

The chain has TRBV2 and TRBJ2-3, with D possibly matching TRBD1 (6 bases). Per germline, CDR1 SNHLY and CDR2 FYNNEI. This CDR3 comprises 16 residues. Trimming cost V 0 bases and J 2 bases, with 12 bases left between them. This CDR3 is CASSEARNRATDTQYF. CDR3 DNA: TGTGCCAGCAGTGAAGCCCGTAACAGGGCCACAGATACGCAGTATTTT.

This clone was detected once. The chain carries TRBV12-5 and TRBJ1-2, with 8 nucleotides matching TRBD1. J was trimmed by 7 bases and V by 3 bases; bases with no gene match: 10. Germline values: CDR1 LGHNT, CDR2 FRNRAP. This CDR3 region has 15 residues. The CDR3 here is CASGFWTGRFAGYTF. The DNA for the CDR3 is TGTGCTAGTGGTTTCTGGACAGGGCGCTTTGCTGGCTACACCTTC.